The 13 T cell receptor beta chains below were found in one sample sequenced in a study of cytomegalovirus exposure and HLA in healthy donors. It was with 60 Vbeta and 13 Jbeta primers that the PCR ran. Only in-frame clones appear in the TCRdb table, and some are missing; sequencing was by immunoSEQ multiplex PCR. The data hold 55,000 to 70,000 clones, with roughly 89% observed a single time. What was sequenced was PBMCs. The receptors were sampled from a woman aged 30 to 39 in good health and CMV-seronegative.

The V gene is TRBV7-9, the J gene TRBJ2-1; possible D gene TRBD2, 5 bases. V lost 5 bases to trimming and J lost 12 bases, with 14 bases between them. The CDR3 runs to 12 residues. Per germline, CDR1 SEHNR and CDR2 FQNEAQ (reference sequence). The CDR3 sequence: CASSRGQGGQFF. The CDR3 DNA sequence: TGTGCCAGCAGCCGCGGTCAAGGAGGGCAGTTCTTC.

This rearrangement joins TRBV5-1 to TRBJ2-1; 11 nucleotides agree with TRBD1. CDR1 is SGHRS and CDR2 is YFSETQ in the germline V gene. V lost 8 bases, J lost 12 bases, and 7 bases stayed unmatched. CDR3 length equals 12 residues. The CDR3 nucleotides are TGCGCCAGTGGGACAGGGGGTTTGGGGCAGTTCTTC. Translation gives CASGTGGLGQFF.

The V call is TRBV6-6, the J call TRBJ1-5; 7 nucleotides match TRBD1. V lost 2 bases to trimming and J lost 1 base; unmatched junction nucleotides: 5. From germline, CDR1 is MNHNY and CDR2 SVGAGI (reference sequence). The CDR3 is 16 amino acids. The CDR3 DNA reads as TGTGCCAGCAGTTACCGGACAGGTCACAGCAATCAGCCCCAGCATTTT. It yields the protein CASSYRTGHSNQPQHF.

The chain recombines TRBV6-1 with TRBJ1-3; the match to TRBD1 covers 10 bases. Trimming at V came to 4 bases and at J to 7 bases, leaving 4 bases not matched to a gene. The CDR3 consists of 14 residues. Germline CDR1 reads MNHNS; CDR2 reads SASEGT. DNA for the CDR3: TGTGCCAGCAGTGGGACAGGGGGAGTGAACACCATATATTTT. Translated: CASSGTGGVNTIYF.

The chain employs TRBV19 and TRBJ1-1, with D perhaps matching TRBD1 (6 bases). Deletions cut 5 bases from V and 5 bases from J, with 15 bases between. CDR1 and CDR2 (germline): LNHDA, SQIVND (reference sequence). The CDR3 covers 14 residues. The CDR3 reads CASSALQGRTEAFF. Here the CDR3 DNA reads TGTGCCAGTAGTGCCTTACAGGGAAGGACTGAAGCTTTCTTT.

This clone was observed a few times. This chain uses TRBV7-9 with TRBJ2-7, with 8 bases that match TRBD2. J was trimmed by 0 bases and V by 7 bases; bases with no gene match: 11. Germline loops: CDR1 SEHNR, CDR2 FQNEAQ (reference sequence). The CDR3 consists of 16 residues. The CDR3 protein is CASTSGSSASSYEQYF. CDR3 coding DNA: TGTGCCAGCACCAGCGGGAGCTCAGCTAGCTCCTACGAGCAGTACTTC.

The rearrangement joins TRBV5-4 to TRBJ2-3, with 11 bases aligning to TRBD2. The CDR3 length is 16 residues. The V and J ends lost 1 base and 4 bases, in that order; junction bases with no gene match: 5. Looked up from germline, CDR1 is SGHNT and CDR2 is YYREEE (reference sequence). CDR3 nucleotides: TGTGCCAGCAGCTTGCGTAGCGGGAGGGCCTCAGATACGCAGTATTTT. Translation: CASSLRSGRASDTQYF.

As DNA, the CDR3 is TGTGCCTGGAGTTCCCTAGGCTACAATGAGCAGTTCTTC. This translates into CAWSSLGYNEQFF. This chain joins TRBV30 and TRBJ2-1; D not certain. Germline lookup yields CDR1 GTSNPN and CDR2 SVGIG (reference sequence). This CDR3 spans 13 amino acids. Deletions cut 2 bases from V and 3 bases from J, with 8 bases between.

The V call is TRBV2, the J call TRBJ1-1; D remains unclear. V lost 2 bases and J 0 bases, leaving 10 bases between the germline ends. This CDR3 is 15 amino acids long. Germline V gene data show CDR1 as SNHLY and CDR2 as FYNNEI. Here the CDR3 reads CASSEWRGLNTEAFF. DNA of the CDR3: TGTGCCAGCAGTGAATGGCGGGGTTTGAACACTGAAGCTTTCTTT.

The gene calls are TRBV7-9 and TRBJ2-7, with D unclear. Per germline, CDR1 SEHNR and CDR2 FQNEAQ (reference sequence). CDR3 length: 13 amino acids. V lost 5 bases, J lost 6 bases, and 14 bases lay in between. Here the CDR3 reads CASSRSGIREQYF. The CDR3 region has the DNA TGTGCCAGCAGCCGCTCGGGTATCCGCGAGCAGTACTTC.

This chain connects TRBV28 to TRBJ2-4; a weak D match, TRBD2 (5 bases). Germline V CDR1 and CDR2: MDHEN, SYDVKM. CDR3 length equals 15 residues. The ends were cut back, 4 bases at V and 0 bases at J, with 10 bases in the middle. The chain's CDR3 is CASSSGLLAKNIQYF. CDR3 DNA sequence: TGTGCCAGCAGTTCAGGACTGCTAGCCAAAAACATTCAGTACTTC.

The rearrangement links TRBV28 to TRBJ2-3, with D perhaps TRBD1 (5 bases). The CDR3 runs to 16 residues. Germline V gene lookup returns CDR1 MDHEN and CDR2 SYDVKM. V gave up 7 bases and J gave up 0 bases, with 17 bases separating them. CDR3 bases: TGTGCCAGCACCACCTGGGGCACTGCTAGCACAGATACGCAGTATTTT. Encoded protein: CASTTWGTASTDTQYF.

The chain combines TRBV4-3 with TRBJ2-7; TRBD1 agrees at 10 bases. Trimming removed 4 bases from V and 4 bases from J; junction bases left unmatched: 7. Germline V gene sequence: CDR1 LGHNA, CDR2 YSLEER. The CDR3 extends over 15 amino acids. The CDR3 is CASSRTGQGLYEQYF. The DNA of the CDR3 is TGCGCCAGCAGCCGAACGGGACAGGGGTTGTACGAGCAGTACTTC.